This T cell receptor beta chain was recovered during a study of CD8 T cells in ankylosing spondylitis. Study-level results: Made up of about eight highly homologous variants, a TCR beta motif appeared characteristic of ankylosing spondylitis blood. Disease-linked clones bore a CD8+ phenotype, appearing relatively rarely in peripheral blood. Previously reported in reactive arthritis synovial fluid and blood were some of the motif variants. From matched ankylosing spondylitis synovial fluid, disease-linked clones were reportedly recovered at significantly enriched levels.

This clonotype was recorded many times. Its specificity is unknown. This CDR3 has 16 residues. V shed 4 bases, J shed 3 bases, and the junction held 6 bases outside the gene matches. CDR1 is MNHEY and CDR2 is SMNVEV in the germline V gene (reference sequence). MiXCR, run by TCRdb on the 5' RACE reads, gives a single entry per CDR3 protein. The repertoire consists of 85,000 to 100,000 distinct CDR3 sequences, with almost 8.5% occurring once and the leading ten covering roughly 9.9%. The material sequenced was blood, either unsorted or a sorted T cell fraction (not recorded which). This receptor was taken from a male donor with ankylosing spondylitis or in good health (not recorded which). The rearrangement uses TRBV27 and TRBJ2-3; 11 bases line up with TRBD2. The CDR3 protein is CASSSPSGRWTDTQYF. CDR3 DNA sequence: TGTGCCAGCAGTTCACCTAGCGGGAGGTGGACAGATACGCAGTATTTT.